This is a list of T cell receptor beta chains from one sample in a study of OX40 agonist ivuxolimab in advanced cancers. Libraries were prepared by immunoSEQ multiplex PCR; TCRdb keeps only in-frame clonotypes and omits some of them. The data show roughly 61,000 clones, with about 92% seen just once and 20% to 30% held by the top ten. The material was CD4+ or CD8+ T cells sorted from blood, obtained in a trial of the OX40 agonist ivuxolimab. The receptors originated from an adult with an advanced solid tumor such as melanoma, head and neck, liver or kidney cancer. CDR3s include the opening cysteine and the closing phenylalanine or tryptophan.

j_call | v_call | cdr3_aa
TRBJ1-1 | TRBV13 | CASSALKENTEAFF
TRBJ1-3 | TRBV12-5 | CASGPTESSGNTIYF
TRBJ1-5 | TRBV27 | CASSPQPGQGMSSNQPQHF
TRBJ1-2 | TRBV6-5 | CASSYSGGTNYGYTF
TRBJ1-1 | TRBV19 | CASSIGVMNTEAFF
TRBJ2-7 | TRBV28 | CATLREFYEQYF
TRBJ2-5 | TRBV9 | CASSVSPPGTSGSGETQYF
TRBJ1-5 | TRBV30 | CAWSEGSAGNQPQHF
TRBJ2-4 | TRBV6-5 | CASRPTILAKNIQYF
TRBJ2-1 | TRBV7-8 | CASSLVAGTTYNEQFF
TRBJ1-4 | TRBV29-1 | CSVRVREKLFF
TRBJ1-5 | TRBV28 | CASSLRGTAYQPQHF
TRBJ2-2 | TRBV9 | CASSPELATRELFF
TRBJ1-5 | TRBV28 | CASSSPEGTDSNQPQHF
TRBJ2-1 | TRBV19 | CASSIVNSYNEQFF
TRBJ2-3 | TRBV5-1 | CASMHRVSDTQYF
TRBJ1-1 | TRBV19 | CASTTSGTYTSGTEAFF
TRBJ2-3 | TRBV7-9 | CASSIGTDTQYF
TRBJ2-1 | TRBV28 | CASSLNLPGQSYNEQFF
TRBJ2-3 | TRBV12-5 | CASGLVTDTQYF
TRBJ1-5 | TRBV4-3 | CASSQEWAGSRNQPQHF
TRBJ2-7 | TRBV9 | CASSVEQGAYEQYF
TRBJ2-1 | TRBV7-9 | CASSLVGGADNEQFF
TRBJ1-2 | TRBV9 | CASSVARDRGRVGYTF